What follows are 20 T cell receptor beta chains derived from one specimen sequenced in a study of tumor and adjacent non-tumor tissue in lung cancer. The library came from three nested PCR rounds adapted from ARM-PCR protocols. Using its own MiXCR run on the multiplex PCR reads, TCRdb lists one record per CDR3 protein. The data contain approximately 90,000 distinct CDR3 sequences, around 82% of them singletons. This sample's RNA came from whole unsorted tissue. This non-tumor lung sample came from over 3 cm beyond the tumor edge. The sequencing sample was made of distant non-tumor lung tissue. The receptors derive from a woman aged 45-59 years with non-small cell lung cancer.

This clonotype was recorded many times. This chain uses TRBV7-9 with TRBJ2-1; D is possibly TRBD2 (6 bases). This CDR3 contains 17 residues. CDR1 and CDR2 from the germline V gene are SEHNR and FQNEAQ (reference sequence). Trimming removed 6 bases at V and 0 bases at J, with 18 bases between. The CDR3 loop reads CASRPSELASSYNEQFF. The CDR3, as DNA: TGTGCCAGCAGACCTTCGGAACTAGCCAGCTCCTACAATGAGCAGTTCTTC.

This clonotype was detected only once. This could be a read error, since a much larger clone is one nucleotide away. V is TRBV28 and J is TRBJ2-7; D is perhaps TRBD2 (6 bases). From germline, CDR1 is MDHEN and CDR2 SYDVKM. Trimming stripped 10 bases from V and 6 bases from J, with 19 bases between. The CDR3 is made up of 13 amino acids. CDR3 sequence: CATNGLLISEQYF. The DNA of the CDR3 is TGTGCCACCAACGGACTATTAATTAGCGAGCAGTACTTC. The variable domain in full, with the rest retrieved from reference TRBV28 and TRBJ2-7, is DVKVTQSSRYLVKRTGEKVFLECVQDMDHENMFWYRQDPGLGLRLIYFSYDVKMKEKGDIPEGYSVSREKKERFSLILESASTNQTSMYLCATNGLLISEQYFGPGTRLTVT.

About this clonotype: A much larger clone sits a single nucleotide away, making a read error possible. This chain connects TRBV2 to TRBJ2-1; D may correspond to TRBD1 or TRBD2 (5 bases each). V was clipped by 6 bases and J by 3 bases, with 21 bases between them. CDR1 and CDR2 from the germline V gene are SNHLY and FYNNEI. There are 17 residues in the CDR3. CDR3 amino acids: CASRDGTTAIYYNEQFF. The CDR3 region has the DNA TGTGCCAGCAGGGACGGGACGACGGCAATCTACTACAATGAGCAGTTCTTC.

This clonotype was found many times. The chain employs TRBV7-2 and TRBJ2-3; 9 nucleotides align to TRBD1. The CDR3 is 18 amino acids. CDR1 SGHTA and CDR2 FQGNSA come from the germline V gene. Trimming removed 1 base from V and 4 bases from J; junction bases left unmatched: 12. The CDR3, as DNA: TGTGCCAGCAGCTTAGAAGGGGTCGGGACAGGGTGGGCAGATACGCAGTATTTT. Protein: CASSLEGVGTGWADTQYF.

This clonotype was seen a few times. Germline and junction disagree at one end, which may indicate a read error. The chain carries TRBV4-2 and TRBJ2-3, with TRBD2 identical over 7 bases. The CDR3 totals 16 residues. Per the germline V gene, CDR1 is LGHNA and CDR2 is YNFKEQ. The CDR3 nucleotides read TGTGCCAACAGCCAAGGGCGCGGGAGCGGGGCAGATATGCAGTATTTT. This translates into CANSQGRGSGADMQYF.

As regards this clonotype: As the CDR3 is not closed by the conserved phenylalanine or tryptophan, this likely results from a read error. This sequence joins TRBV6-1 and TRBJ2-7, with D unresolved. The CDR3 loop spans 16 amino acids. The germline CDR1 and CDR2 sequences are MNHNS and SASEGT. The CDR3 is CACRRSLDSTSNEQYL. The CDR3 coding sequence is TGTGCCTGCAGAAGATCCCTCGACTCGACCTCCAACGAGCAGTACCTC.

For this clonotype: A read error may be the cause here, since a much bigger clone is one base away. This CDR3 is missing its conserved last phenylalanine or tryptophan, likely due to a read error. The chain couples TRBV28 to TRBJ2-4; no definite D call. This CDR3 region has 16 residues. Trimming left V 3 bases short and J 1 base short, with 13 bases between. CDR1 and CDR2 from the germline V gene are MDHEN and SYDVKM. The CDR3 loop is CASSFVHSFAKNIQYL. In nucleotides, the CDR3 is TGTGCCAGCAGTTTTGTCCATTCGTTCGCCAAAAACATTCAGTACTTA.

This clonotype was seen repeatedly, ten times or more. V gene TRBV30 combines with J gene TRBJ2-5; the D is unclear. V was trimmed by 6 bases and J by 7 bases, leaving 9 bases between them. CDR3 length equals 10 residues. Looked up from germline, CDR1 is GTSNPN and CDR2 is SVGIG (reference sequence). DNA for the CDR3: TGTGCCTGCCGGACGTGGACCCAGTACTTC. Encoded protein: CACRTWTQYF.

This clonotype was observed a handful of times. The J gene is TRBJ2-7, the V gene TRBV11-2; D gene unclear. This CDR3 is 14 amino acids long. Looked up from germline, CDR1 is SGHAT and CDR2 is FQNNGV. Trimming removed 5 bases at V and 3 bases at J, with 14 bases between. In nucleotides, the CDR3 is TGTGCCAGCAGCCTAGTTAGAGACAACTACGAGCAGTACTTC. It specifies CASSLVRDNYEQYF.

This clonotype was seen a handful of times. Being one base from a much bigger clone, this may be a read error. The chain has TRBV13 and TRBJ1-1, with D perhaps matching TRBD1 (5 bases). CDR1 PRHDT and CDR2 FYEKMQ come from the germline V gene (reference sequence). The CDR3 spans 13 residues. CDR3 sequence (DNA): TGTGCCAGCAGCTTGAGGGGCCACACTGAAGTTTTCTTT. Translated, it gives CASSLRGHTEVFF.

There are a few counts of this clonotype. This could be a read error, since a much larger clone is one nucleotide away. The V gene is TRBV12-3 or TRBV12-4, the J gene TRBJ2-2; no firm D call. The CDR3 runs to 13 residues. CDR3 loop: CASSPDATRELFF. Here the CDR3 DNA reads TGTGCCAGCAGCCCGGACGCCACCAGGGAGCTGTTTTTT.

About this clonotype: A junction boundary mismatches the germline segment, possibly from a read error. The CDR3 loop reads CASCYSGSGGEKLFF. CDR3 DNA sequence: TGTGCCAGCTGTTACTCGGGCAGCGGTGGAGAAAAACTGTTTTTT. This chain uses TRBV6-5 with TRBJ1-4, with D uncertain. The CDR3 totals 15 residues. Germline assignment: CDR1 MNHEY and CDR2 SVGAGI.

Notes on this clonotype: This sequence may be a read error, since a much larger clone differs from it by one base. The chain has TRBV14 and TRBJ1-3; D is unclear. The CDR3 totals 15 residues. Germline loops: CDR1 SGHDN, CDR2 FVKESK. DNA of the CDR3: TGTGCCAGCAGCCAAGATCTTACCTCTGGAAACACCAAATATTTT. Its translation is CASSQDLTSGNTKYF. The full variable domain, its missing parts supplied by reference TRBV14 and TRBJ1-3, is EAGVTQFPSHSVIEKGQTVTLRCDPISGHDNLYWYRRVMGKEIKFLLHFVKESKQDESGMPNNRFLAERTGGTYSTLKVQPAELEDSGVYFCASSQDLTSGNTKYFGEGSWLTVV.

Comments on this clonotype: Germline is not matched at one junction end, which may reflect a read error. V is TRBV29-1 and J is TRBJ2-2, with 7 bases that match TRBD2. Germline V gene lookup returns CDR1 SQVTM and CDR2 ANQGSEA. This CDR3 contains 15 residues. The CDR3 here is CSVEEGRPRSGELLF. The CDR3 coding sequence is TGCAGCGTTGAAGAGGGGAGGCCGAGAAGCGGGGAGCTGTTATTT.

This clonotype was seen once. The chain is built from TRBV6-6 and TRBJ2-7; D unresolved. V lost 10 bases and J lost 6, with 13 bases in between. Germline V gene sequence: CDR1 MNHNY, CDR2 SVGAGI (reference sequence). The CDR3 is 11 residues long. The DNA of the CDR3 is TGTGCCACCTCGGTATCGGGCGAGCAGTACTTC. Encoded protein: CATSVSGEQYF.

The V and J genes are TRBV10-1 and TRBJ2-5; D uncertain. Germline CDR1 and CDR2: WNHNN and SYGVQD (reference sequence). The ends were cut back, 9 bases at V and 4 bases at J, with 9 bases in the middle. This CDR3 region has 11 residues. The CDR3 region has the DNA TGCGCCAGACCCACGAGAGAGACCCAGTACTTC. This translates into CARPTRETQYF.

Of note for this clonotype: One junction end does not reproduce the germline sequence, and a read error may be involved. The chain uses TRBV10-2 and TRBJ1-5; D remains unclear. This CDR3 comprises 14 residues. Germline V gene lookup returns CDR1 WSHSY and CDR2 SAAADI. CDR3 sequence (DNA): TGCGCCAGCAGTGGTGCTGGTGCGCAGGAGCCCCAGCAGTTT. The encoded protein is CASSGAGAQEPQQF.

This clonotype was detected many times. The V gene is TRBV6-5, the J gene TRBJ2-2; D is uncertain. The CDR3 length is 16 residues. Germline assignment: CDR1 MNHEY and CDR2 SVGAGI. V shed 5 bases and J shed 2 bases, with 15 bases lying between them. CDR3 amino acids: CASSHGSLGNTGELFF. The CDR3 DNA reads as TGTGCCAGCAGTCACGGGTCCCTAGGCAACACCGGGGAGCTGTTTTTT.

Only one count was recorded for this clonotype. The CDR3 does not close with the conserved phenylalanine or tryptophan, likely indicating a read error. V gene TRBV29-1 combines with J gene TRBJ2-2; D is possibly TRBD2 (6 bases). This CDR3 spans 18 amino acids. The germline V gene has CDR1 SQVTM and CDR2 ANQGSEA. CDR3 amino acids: CSVEDEGTSWSFPGELFV. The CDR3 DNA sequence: TGCAGCGTCGAAGATGAAGGAACTAGCTGGAGTTTTCCCGGGGAGCTGTTTGTT.

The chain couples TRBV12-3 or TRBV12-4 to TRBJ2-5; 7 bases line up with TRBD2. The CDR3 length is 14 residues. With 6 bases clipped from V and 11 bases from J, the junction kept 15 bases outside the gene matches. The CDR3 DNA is TGTGCCAGCAGCCTGGGACTACGGGGCGTGACGCAGTACTTC. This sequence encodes CASSLGLRGVTQYF.